Listed below are T cell receptor beta chains from one sample, sequenced in a study of response to subunit inactivated influenza vaccine. TCRdb ran MiXCR on the RT-PCR reads and lists one entry per CDR3 protein. The sample includes fewer than 600,000 distinct CDR3 sequences, approximately 6.9% of them seen just once. The source was PBMCs from blood, collected less than 30 months after vaccination. These receptors were collected from a man aged 50-75 years who received an inactivated influenza vaccine. Both conserved end residues are part of each CDR3. Fields, in order: V gene, D gene, J gene, clone size, CDR3 DNA, CDR3 protein. The D gene is left open where the match is weak. Clone size is stated in some rows and not others, as once, few, many or a class when expanded.

TRBV3-1	.	TRBJ2-5	.	TGTGCCAGCAGCCCGAACGGGGTTGAGACCCAGTACTTC	CASSPNGVETQYF
TRBV12-3/TRBV12-4	.	TRBJ2-3	few	TGTGCCAGCAGTTTAGGGGCAGGGCGGAGCAGCACAGATACGCAGTATTTT	CASSLGAGRSSTDTQYF
TRBV20-1	.	TRBJ2-5	few	TGCAGTGCTAGAAGAGGGTTGGAGACCCAGTACTTC	CSARRGLETQYF
TRBV6-1	TRBD2	TRBJ2-7	.	TGTGCCAGCAGTCGTAGCGGGAGAGGATTTTACGAGCAGTACTTC	CASSRSGRGFYEQYF
TRBV20-1	TRBD2	TRBJ2-1	many	TGCAGTGCTATGGGACTAGCGGGAGTTGAGCAGTTCTTC	CSAMGLAGVEQFF
TRBV12-3/TRBV12-4	TRBD1	TRBJ2-1	many	TGTGCCAGCAGTTTTAGGACAGGGTTTGTCAATGAGCAGTTCTTC	CASSFRTGFVNEQFF
TRBV2	TRBD1	TRBJ2-7	many	TGTGCCAGCCACTCCGGGACAGCGACTGGCGAGCAGTACTTC	CASHSGTATGEQYF
TRBV27	TRBD2	TRBJ2-7	many	TGTGCCAGCAGTTTGGCGGGAGATGGAGCCTACGAGCAGTACTTC	CASSLAGDGAYEQYF
TRBV7-8	.	TRBJ1-1	few	TGTGCCAGCAGCTTAGGCAGCACGAACACTGAAGCTTTCTTT	CASSLGSTNTEAFF
TRBV20-1	.	TRBJ1-1	.	TGCAGTGCTAGTCCCGCGTATCTGAACACTGAAGCTTTCTTT	CSASPAYLNTEAFF
TRBV18	TRBD1	TRBJ1-2	many	TGTGCCAGCTCACCTGGGACAGGGGACTATGGCTACACCTTC	CASSPGTGDYGYTF
TRBV5-1	TRBD2	TRBJ2-1	many	TGCGCCAGCAGCTTGGAGGCTAGCGGAACTTACAATGAGCAGTTCTTC	CASSLEASGTYNEQFF
TRBV19	TRBD2	TRBJ2-3	.	TGTGCCAGTAGTACTGGACTAGCCTGGGAGACAGATACGCAGTATTTT	CASSTGLAWETDTQYF
TRBV2	.	TRBJ2-3	many	TGTGCCAGCAGTGGTCTAGCGATCAGCACAGATACGCAGTATTTT	CASSGLAISTDTQYF
TRBV10-3	.	TRBJ2-7	.	TGTGCCATCAGTGAGAAGGGCCCCTACGAGCAGTACTTC	CAISEKGPYEQYF
TRBV10-1	TRBD2	TRBJ2-5	many	TGCGCCAGCAGTGGGACTAGTCAAGAGACCCAGTACTTC	CASSGTSQETQYF
TRBV27	.	TRBJ1-2	many	TGTGCCAGCAGTTTTGGGACTAGCGGGATCCGTGGCTACACCTTC	CASSFGTSGIRGYTF
TRBV15	.	TRBJ1-1	few	TGTGCCACCAGCAGAGATTACAAGCTTGGCACTGAAGCTTTCTTT	CATSRDYKLGTEAFF
TRBV2	.	TRBJ1-1	many	TGTGCCAGCAGTGAAGCAGGGGTACGAGCTTTCTTT	CASSEAGVRAFF
TRBV7-9	TRBD1	TRBJ2-7	few	TGTGCCAGCAGCTTAGAATCCCCAGGGGGAGAGCAGTACTTC	CASSLESPGGEQYF
TRBV20-1	.	TRBJ2-6	few	TGCAGTGCCATCGCCAAGGGCTCTGGGGCCAACGTCCTGACTTTC	CSAIAKGSGANVLTF
TRBV6-2/TRBV6-3	.	TRBJ2-6	few	TGTGCCAGCAGTTACTACGGTCCGTCCTCTGGGGCCAACGTCCTGACTTTC	CASSYYGPSSGANVLTF